Following are 8 T cell receptor beta chains from one sample sequenced in a study of CD8 T cells in ankylosing spondylitis. Via MiXCR, TCRdb re-called the 5' RACE reads, giving one row per CDR3 protein. The sample shows fewer than 550,000 distinct CDR3 sequences, approximately 5% of them seen only once. Their target antigens are unknown. Findings and caveats of the study: Blood of patients with ankylosing spondylitis appeared to be characterized by a TCR beta motif of eight highly homologous variants.

The sequenced material came from blood, either unsorted or a sorted T cell fraction (not recorded which). All receptors come from a male donor with ankylosing spondylitis.

In this sample, this clonotype turned up many times. The V and J genes are TRBV12-3 or TRBV12-4 and TRBJ1-1; 8 nucleotides match TRBD1. Trimming took 1 base from V and 0 from J; bases not matched to a gene: 1. The CDR3 has 15 residues. The chain's CDR3 is CASSLGRGLNTEAFF. The CDR3 DNA is TGTGCCAGCAGTTTAGGCAGGGGGCTGAACACTGAAGCTTTCTTT.

This clonotype was seen only a few times. V usage is TRBV7-8 and J usage is TRBJ2-1; tentative D call: TRBD2 (5 bases). V dropped 8 bases and J dropped 10 bases, with 9 bases sitting between them. Germline CDR1 reads SGHVS; CDR2 reads FQNEAQ. This CDR3 contains 10 residues. The CDR3 sequence: CASSGEEQFF. The CDR3 DNA reads TGTGCCAGCTCCGGGGAGGAGCAGTTCTTC. Variable domain in full (rest from reference TRBV7-8 and TRBJ2-1): GAGVSQSPRYKVAKRGQDVALRCDPISGHVSLFWYQQALGQGPEFLTYFQNEAQLDKSGLPSDRFFAERPEGSVSTLKIQRTQQEDSAVYLCASSGEEQFFGPGTRLTVL.

This clonotype came up many times. The CDR3 protein is CASTTGGDGKPQHF. CDR3 coding DNA: TGTGCCAGTACCACAGGGGGCGATGGGAAGCCCCAGCATTTT. This chain links TRBV6-1 with TRBJ1-5; 9 nucleotides agree with TRBD1. In germline, CDR1 is MNHNS, CDR2 SASEGT. The CDR3 spans 14 residues. Trimming removed 9 bases from V and 8 bases from J; junction bases left unmatched: 11.

This clonotype was observed at least ten times. Here the CDR3 reads CASTKPGQGSGEQFF. In DNA form, the CDR3 reads TGCGCCAGCACCAAACCGGGACAGGGGTCGGGTGAGCAGTTCTTC. The chain combines TRBV5-1 with TRBJ2-1; 10 positions match TRBD1. The germline V gene encodes CDR1 SGHRS and CDR2 YFSETQ. The V and J ends lost 6 bases and 9 bases, in that order; junction bases with no gene match: 12. CDR3 length: 15 amino acids.

This clonotype was found once. V usage is TRBV30 and J usage is TRBJ1-5, with D tentatively TRBD1 (5 bases). The V end was cut by 2 bases, the J end by 8 bases, with 13 bases between. This CDR3 contains 13 residues. CDR1 and CDR2 (germline): GTSNPN, SVGIG (reference sequence). CDR3 amino acids: CAWSTDTREPQHF. The CDR3 DNA sequence: TGTGCCTGGAGTACGGACACGCGGGAGCCCCAGCATTTT.

This clonotype was detected ten times or more. The rearrangement joins TRBV4-1 to TRBJ1-1, with D perhaps matching TRBD1 (5 bases). This CDR3 is built from 16 residues. The germline CDR1 and CDR2 sequences are MGHRA and YSYEKL. Trimming stripped 1 base from V and 1 base from J, with 13 bases between. The CDR3 is CASSQVGARRNTEAFF. The CDR3 DNA sequence: TGCGCCAGCAGCCAAGTCGGGGCGCGGAGGAACACTGAAGCTTTCTTT.

This clonotype came up many times. The DNA for the CDR3 is TGCGCCAGCAGCGACCGGGACAGTCACACCATATATTTT. Translation: CASSDRDSHTIYF. The chain employs TRBV5-1 and TRBJ1-3, with 7 bases aligning to TRBD1. The CDR3 totals 13 residues. Trimming took 4 bases from V and 8 from J; bases not matched to a gene: 6. CDR1 and CDR2 from the germline V gene are SGHRS and YFSETQ.

Many counts were recorded for this clonotype. The chain combines TRBV20-1 with TRBJ1-4, with D hard to call. From germline, CDR1 is DFQATT and CDR2 SNEGSKA (reference sequence). With 6 bases removed from V and 5 bases from J, the gap between germline ends came to 16 bases. The CDR3 has 14 residues. The CDR3 sequence is CSAGWMGLNEKLFF. In DNA, the CDR3 is TGCAGTGCGGGGTGGATGGGCCTAAATGAAAAACTGTTTTTT.